This T cell receptor (beta chain) was found in a study of cytomegalovirus exposure and HLA in healthy donors. Study summary: As an earlier analysis found, some 170 million T cells yielded about 120 million unique TCR beta sequences.

PCR used 60 Vbeta primers and 13 Jbeta primers. This table comes from immunoSEQ multiplex PCR, and its TCRdb copy is limited to in-frame clones, with some not included. The table lists 170,000 or so clones, roughly 80% of them singletons. The CDR3 has 16 amino acids. J lost 2 bases, V lost 5 bases, and 10 bases had no gene match. Germline loops: CDR1 MNHNY, CDR2 SVGAGI (reference sequence). With regard to this clone: What it binds is unknown.

Study-wide points: The dataset shows that most TCR sequences were rare, while some public TCRs occurred in many donors. An ancestry cluster, one associated with Asian ancestry, reportedly showed fewer N-insertions than the 666-donor mean in a later analysis.

The specimen sequenced was PBMCs. The chain uses TRBV6-6 and TRBJ2-3, with 7 bases aligning to TRBD2. This receptor was identified in a man aged 18-30 years in good health and CMV-seronegative. The CDR3 sequence is CASSTASGTSTDTQYF. The CDR3 DNA reads TGTGCCAGCAGTACCGCTAGCGGTACTTCCACAGATACGCAGTATTTT.